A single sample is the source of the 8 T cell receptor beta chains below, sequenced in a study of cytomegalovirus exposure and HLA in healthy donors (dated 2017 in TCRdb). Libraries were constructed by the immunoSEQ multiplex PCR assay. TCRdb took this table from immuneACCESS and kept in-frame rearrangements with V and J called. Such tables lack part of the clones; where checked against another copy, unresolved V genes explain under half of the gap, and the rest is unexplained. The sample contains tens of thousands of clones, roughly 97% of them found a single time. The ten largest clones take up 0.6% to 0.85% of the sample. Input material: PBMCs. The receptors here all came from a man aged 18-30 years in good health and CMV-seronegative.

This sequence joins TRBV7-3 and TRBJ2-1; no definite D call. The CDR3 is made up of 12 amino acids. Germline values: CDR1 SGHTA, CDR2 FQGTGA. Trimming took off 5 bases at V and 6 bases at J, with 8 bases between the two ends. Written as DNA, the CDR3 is TGTGCCAGCAGCCGCCCGGGCAATGAGCAGTTCTTC. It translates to CASSRPGNEQFF. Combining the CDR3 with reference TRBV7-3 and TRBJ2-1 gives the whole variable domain GAGVSQTPSNKVTEKGKYVELRCDPISGHTALYWYRQSLGQGPEFLIYFQGTGAADDSGLPNDRFFAVRPEGSVSTLKIQRTERGDSAVYLCASSRPGNEQFFGPGTRLTVL.

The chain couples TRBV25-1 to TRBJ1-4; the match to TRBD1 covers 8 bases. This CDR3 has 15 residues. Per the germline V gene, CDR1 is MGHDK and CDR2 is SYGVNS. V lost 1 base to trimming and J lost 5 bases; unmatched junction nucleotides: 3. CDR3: CASSELRTGNEKLFF. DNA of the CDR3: TGTGCCAGCAGTGAATTACGGACAGGGAATGAAAAACTGTTTTTT.

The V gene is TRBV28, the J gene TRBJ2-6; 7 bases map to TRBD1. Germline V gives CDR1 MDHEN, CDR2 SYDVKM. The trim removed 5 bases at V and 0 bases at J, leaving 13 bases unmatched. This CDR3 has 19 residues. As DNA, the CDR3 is TGTGCCAGCAGTCGATATGGTTCGACAGGGCGCTCTGGGGCCAACGTCCTGACTTTC. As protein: CASSRYGSTGRSGANVLTF.

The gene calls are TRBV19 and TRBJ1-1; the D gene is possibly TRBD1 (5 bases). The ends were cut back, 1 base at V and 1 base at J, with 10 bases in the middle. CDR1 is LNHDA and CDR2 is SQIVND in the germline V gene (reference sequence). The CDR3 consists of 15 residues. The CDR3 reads CASSIVGGKNTEAFF. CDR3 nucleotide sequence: TGTGCCAGTAGTATAGTCGGGGGAAAGAACACTGAAGCTTTCTTT.

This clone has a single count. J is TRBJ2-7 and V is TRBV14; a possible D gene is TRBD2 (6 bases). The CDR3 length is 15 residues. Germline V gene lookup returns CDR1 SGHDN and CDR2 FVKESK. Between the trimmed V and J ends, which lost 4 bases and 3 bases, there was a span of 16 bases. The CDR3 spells CASSPLASDYYEQYF. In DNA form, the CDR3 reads TGTGCCAGCAGCCCGCTAGCTAGCGACTACTACGAGCAGTACTTC.

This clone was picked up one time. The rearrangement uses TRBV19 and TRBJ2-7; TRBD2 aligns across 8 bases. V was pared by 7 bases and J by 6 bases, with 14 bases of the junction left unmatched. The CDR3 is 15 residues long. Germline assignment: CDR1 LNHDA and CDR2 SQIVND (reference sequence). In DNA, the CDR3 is TGTGCCAGTAAACCCGGGACTAGTTGGCCGGGCGAGCAGTACTTC. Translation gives CASKPGTSWPGEQYF. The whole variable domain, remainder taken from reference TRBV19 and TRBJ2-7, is DGGITQSPKYLFRKEGQNVTLSCEQNLNHDAMYWYRQDPGQGLRLIYYSQIVNDFQKGDIAEGYSVSREKKESFPLTVTSAQKNPTAFYLCASKPGTSWPGEQYFGPGTRLTVT.

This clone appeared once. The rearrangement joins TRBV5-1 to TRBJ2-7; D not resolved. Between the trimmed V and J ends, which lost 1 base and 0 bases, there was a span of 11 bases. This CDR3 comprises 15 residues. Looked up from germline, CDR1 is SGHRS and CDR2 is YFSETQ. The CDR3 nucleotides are TGCGCCAGCAGCTTGCATTTCGACAACTCCTACGAGCAGTACTTC. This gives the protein CASSLHFDNSYEQYF.

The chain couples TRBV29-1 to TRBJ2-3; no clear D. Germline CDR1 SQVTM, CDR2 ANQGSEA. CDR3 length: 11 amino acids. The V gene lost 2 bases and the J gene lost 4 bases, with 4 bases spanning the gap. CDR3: CSVEPADTQYF. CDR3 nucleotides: TGCAGCGTTGAACCAGCAGATACGCAGTATTTT.